A single sample is the source of the 16 T cell receptor beta chains below, sequenced in a study of blood T cell repertoires in COVID-19. Repertoires were generated with immunoSEQ multiplex PCR, while TCRdb's copy carries only in-frame clones and drops some. Of 250,000 or so clones in the sample, less than 95% were seen once. What was sequenced was PBMCs or T cells enriched from blood (not recorded which). These receptors were collected from a man aged 40-50 years who had been exposed to COVID-19.

The genes are TRBV5-5 and TRBJ1-1; no reliable D call. Germline CDR1 reads SGHKS; CDR2 reads YYEKEE (reference sequence). The V end was cut by 0 bases, the J end by 0 bases, with 9 bases between. This CDR3 contains 15 residues. In nucleotides, the CDR3 is TGTGCCAGCAGCTTGGTACCCGACATGAACACTGAAGCTTTCTTT. Translation: CASSLVPDMNTEAFF.

The V call is TRBV6-6, the J call TRBJ1-2, with D perhaps TRBD1 (6 bases). V was cut by 5 bases and J by 9 bases, with 13 bases left in between. Per the germline V gene, CDR1 is MNHNY and CDR2 is SVGAGI (reference sequence). The CDR3 consists of 12 residues. CDR3 region: CASSPSGVSYTF. CDR3 nucleotides: TGTGCCAGCAGTCCCTCAGGGGTGAGCTACACCTTC.

This rearrangement joins TRBV9 to TRBJ2-1; possible D gene TRBD1, 6 bases. V was shortened by 2 bases and J by 0 bases, with 18 bases between the two germline ends. This CDR3 is built from 18 residues. Germline-derived CDR1 and CDR2 are SGDLS and YYNGEE. CDR3 sequence reads: CASSVQGQRMSSYNEQFF. In DNA, the CDR3 is TGTGCCAGCAGCGTCCAAGGACAGAGGATGAGCTCCTACAATGAGCAGTTCTTC.

The chain couples TRBV6-2 or TRBV6-3 to TRBJ2-1; tentatively, D is TRBD2 (5 bases). In germline, CDR1 is MNHEY, CDR2 SVGEGT. The CDR3 length is 15 residues. V gave up 6 bases and J gave up 4 bases, with 16 bases separating them. The CDR3 sequence: CASSQGFRDYNEQFF. CDR3 DNA sequence: TGTGCCAGCAGCCAAGGGTTCCGGGATTACAATGAGCAGTTCTTC.

The J gene is TRBJ1-5, the V gene TRBV5-6; 10 bases align to TRBD1. The germline V gene has CDR1 SGHDT and CDR2 YYEEEE. The CDR3 totals 16 residues. With V trimmed by 0 bases and J by 7 bases, 7 bases remained unmatched. CDR3: CASSLGDRGGRQPQHF. In DNA form, the CDR3 reads TGTGCCAGCAGCTTGGGGGACAGGGGAGGACGGCAGCCCCAGCATTTT.

The chain is built from TRBV27 and TRBJ2-1, with 9 nucleotides matching TRBD2. V dropped 4 bases and J dropped 1; count of bases not matched to a gene: 2. CDR1 and CDR2 (germline): MNHEY, SMNVEV (reference sequence). The CDR3 loop spans 15 amino acids. DNA of the CDR3: TGTGCCAGCAGTTGGGCGGGAGGGTCCTACAATGAGCAGTTCTTC. Protein: CASSWAGGSYNEQFF.

The V call is TRBV5-5, the J call TRBJ1-4; no firm D call. V was pared by 1 base and J by 2 bases, with 9 bases between. CDR3 length: 15 residues. Germline CDR1 SGHKS, CDR2 YYEKEE (reference sequence). As DNA, the CDR3 is TGTGCCAGCAGCTTGTGGGGAGGCACTAATGAAAAACTGTTTTTT. This codes for CASSLWGGTNEKLFF.

The chain employs TRBV7-9 and TRBJ2-7, with D possibly being TRBD2 (6 bases). The CDR3 length is 13 residues. Trimming shortened V by 5 bases and J by 4 bases, and 12 bases separated the two germline ends. Looked up from germline, CDR1 is SEHNR and CDR2 is FQNEAQ (reference sequence). The CDR3: CASSGDFPYEQYF. In nucleotides, the CDR3 is TGTGCCAGCAGCGGGGACTTTCCTTACGAGCAGTACTTC.

This clone came up once. This chain uses TRBV5-6 with TRBJ2-2, with no clear D. Trimming took 0 bases from V and 6 from J, leaving 12 bases between them. The CDR3 length is 15 residues. The germline CDR1 and CDR2 sequences are SGHDT and YYEEEE. CDR3: CASSLVGAHPGELFF. The CDR3 DNA reads TGTGCCAGCAGCTTGGTTGGAGCACACCCCGGGGAGCTGTTTTTT.

The chain couples TRBV9 to TRBJ1-3, with 8 bases that match TRBD1. This CDR3 is built from 15 residues. Germline CDR1 and CDR2: SGDLS and YYNGEE. V lost 3 bases and J lost 7; bases outside the gene matches: 9. The CDR3 DNA reads as TGTGCCAGCAGCGCCGTGACAGGGGTCGGGAACACCATATATTTT. It translates to CASSAVTGVGNTIYF. The full variable domain, with the rest looked up from reference TRBV9 and TRBJ1-3, is DSGVTQTPKHLITATGQRVTLRCSPRSGDLSVYWYQQSLDQGLQFLIQYYNGEERAKGNILERFSAQQFPDLHSELNLSSLELGDSALYFCASSAVTGVGNTIYFGEGSWLTVV.

This clone was seen just once. The gene calls are TRBV4-3 and TRBJ1-5, with no clear D. Trimming took 0 bases from V and 4 from J, leaving 13 bases between them. Germline CDR1 and CDR2: LGHNA and YSLEER. The CDR3 has 16 amino acids. CDR3 coding DNA: TGCGCCAGCAGCCAAGATCGAGGGCGCGGGAATCAGCCCCAGCATTTT. Amino acid sequence: CASSQDRGRGNQPQHF.

The chain recombines TRBV28 with TRBJ2-2, with D unresolved. Deletions cut 2 bases from V and 7 bases from J, with 5 bases between. The CDR3 covers 12 residues. Germline V CDR1 and CDR2: MDHEN, SYDVKM. CDR3: CASSLRLGELFF. The CDR3 region has the DNA TGTGCCAGCAGTTTAAGACTCGGGGAGCTGTTTTTT.

The chain employs TRBV28 and TRBJ1-1, with D tentatively TRBD1 (5 bases). The CDR3 covers 12 residues. CDR1 MDHEN and CDR2 SYDVKM come from the germline V gene. The V gene lost 5 bases and the J gene lost 6 bases, with 10 bases spanning the gap. CDR3: CASSRQFPEAFF. The CDR3, as DNA: TGTGCCAGCAGTAGACAGTTTCCTGAAGCTTTCTTT.

This clone was counted once. V usage is TRBV11-1 and J usage is TRBJ2-7; 14 bases fit TRBD2. CDR1 SGHAT and CDR2 FQDESV come from the germline V gene (reference sequence). Losses at the gene ends were 5 bases for V and 4 bases for J; bases not matched to a gene: 4. There are 15 residues in the CDR3. The CDR3 region has the DNA TGTGCCAGCAGCCCCAGACTAGCGGGAGGGTACGAGCAGTACTTC. Protein product: CASSPRLAGGYEQYF.

The genes are TRBV19 and TRBJ2-6; D uncertain. From germline, CDR1 is LNHDA and CDR2 SQIVND (reference sequence). The V gene lost 2 bases and the J gene lost 0 bases, with 11 bases spanning the gap. The CDR3 is 17 residues long. Here the CDR3 DNA reads TGTGCCAGTAGTATATCCGGAGTCCTCTCTGGGGCCAACGTCCTGACTTTC. Encoded protein: CASSISGVLSGANVLTF.

J is TRBJ1-1 and V is TRBV18; unclear D gene. The CDR3 is 15 residues long. Trimming left V 5 bases short and J 2 bases short, with 15 bases between. Looked up from germline, CDR1 is KGHSH and CDR2 is LQKENI. CDR3 coding DNA: TGTGCCAGCTCAATAACACCCAACAGTAACACTGAAGCTTTCTTT. The encoded protein is CASSITPNSNTEAFF.